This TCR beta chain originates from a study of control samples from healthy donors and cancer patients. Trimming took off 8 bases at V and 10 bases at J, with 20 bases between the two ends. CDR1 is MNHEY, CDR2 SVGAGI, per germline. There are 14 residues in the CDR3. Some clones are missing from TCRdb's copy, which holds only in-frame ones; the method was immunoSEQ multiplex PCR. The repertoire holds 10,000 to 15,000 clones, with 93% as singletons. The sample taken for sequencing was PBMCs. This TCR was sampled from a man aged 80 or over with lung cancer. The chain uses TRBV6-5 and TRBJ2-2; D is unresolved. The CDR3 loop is CASGERARVEELFF. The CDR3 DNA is TGTGCCAGCGGAGAAAGGGCTCGTGTCGAGGAGCTGTTTTTT.